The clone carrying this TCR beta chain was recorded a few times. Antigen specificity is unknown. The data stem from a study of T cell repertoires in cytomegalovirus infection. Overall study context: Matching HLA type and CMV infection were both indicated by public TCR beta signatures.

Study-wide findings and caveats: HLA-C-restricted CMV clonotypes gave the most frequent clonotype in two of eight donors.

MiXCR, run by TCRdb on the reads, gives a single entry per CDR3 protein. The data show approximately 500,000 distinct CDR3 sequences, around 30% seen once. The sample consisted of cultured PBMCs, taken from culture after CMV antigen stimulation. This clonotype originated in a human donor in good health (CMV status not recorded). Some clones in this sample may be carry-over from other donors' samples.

The CDR3 sequence is CASSFRLASSGNTIYF. CDR3 coding DNA: TGTGCCAGCAGTTTTAGACTGGCAAGCTCTGGAAACACCATATATTTT. This sequence joins TRBV7-8 and TRBJ1-3; D not resolved. Trimming removed 6 bases from V and 0 bases from J, with 15 bases in between. The germline V gene encodes CDR1 SGHVS and CDR2 FQNEAQ. The CDR3 is 16 residues long.